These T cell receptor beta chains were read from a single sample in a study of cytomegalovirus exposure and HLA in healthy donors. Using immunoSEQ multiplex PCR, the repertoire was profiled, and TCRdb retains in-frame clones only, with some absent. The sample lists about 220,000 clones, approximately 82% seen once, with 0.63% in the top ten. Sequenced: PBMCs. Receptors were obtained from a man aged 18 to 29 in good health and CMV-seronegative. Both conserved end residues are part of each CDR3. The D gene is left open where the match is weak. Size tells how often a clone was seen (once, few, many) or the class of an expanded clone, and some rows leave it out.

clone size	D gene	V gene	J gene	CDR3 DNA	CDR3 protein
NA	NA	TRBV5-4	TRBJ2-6	TGTGTCAGCAGCTCGGAACAGGGCTCTGGGGCCAACGTCCTGACTTTC	CVSSSEQGSGANVLTF
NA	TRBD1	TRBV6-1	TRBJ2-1	TGTGCCAGCAGTGTCGAGGGGGCGTACAATGAGCAGTTCTTC	CASSVEGAYNEQFF
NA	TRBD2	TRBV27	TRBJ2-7	TGTGCCAGCAGTTCCCCCGGGACTAGCTTCCACGAGCAGTACTTC	CASSSPGTSFHEQYF
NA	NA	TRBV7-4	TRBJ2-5	TGTGCCAGCGGCCTGTTGGCCCAGTACTTC	CASGLLAQYF
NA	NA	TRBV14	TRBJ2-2	TGTGCCAGCAGCCGGGGGGAAGGTGGCGGGGAGCTGTTTTTT	CASSRGEGGGELFF
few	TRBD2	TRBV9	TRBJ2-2	TGTGCCAGCAGCGTAGGGCTAGCGGGAGTGACCGGGGAGCTGTTTTTT	CASSVGLAGVTGELFF
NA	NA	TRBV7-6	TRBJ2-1	TGTGCCAGCAGCTTTTCCGGGTATTACAATGAGCAGTTCTTC	CASSFSGYYNEQFF
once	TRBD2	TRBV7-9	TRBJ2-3	TGTGCCAGCAGCTTTCCCCTGGGGCGTGGGAGGGCCACGGCAGATACGCAGTATTTT	CASSFPLGRGRATADTQYF
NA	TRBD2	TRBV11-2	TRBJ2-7	TGTGCCAGCAGCTTAGGGCGGGACTACTCCTACGAGCAGTACTTC	CASSLGRDYSYEQYF
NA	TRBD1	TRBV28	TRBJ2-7	TGTGCCAGCAGCCTCAGGGGGTCAATTTACTACGAGCAGTACTTC	CASSLRGSIYYEQYF
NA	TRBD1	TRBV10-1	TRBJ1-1	TGCGCCAGCAGTGAGTCCCCGGACAGGGCGGGCGACACTGAAGCTTTCTTT	CASSESPDRAGDTEAFF
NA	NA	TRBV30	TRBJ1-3	TGTGCCTGGAGTGTGTGGGGGGTCGGAAACACCATATATTTT	CAWSVWGVGNTIYF
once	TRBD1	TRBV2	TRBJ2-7	TGTGCCAGCAGGTACGGGACAGGGGGATTCGGCGGGAAGACCTTGGAGCAGTACTTC	CASRYGTGGFGGKTLEQYF
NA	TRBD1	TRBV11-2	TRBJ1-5	TGTGCCAGCAGCCCAACACAACACAGGGGTAATCAGCCCCAGCATTTT	CASSPTQHRGNQPQHF
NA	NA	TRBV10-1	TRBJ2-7	TGCGCCAGCAGTTCAGGGGCGAGCTCCTACGAGCAGTACTTC	CASSSGASSYEQYF
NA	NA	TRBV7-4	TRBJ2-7	TGTGCCAGCACCCTTAAGCCAGACAGACCCAACTACGAGCAGTACTTC	CASTLKPDRPNYEQYF
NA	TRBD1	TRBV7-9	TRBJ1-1	TGTGCCAGCAGCTACGGGACAGCGAACACTGAAGCTTTCTTT	CASSYGTANTEAFF
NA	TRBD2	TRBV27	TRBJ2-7	TGTGCCAGCAGTTTAGCCATACGGACTAGCGGACAACCCTACGAGCAGTACTTC	CASSLAIRTSGQPYEQYF
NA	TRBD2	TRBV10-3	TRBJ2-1	TGTGCCATCAGCGAGACTAGCGGGTCCTACAATGAGCAGTTCTTC	CAISETSGSYNEQFF
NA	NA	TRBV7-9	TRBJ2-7	TGTTCCAGCAGCCCCTCGACAGAGCGTCCCTACGAGCAGTACTTC	CSSSPSTERPYEQYF
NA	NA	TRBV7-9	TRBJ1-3	TGTGCCAGCAGCTCTTACTCGTTTAGTGGAAACACCATATATTTT	CASSSYSFSGNTIYF
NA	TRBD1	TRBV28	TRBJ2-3	TGTGCCAGCTCAACAGGGGGCCCTAGCACAGATACGCAGTATTTT	CASSTGGPSTDTQYF
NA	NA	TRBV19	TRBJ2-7	TGTGCCGACCTCCCCCCACAGGGCCAAGAGCAGTACTTC	CADLPPQGQEQYF
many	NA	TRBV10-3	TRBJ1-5	TGTGCCATCAGCTCCGGGAACCTCAATCAGCCCCAGCATTTT	CAISSGNLNQPQHF
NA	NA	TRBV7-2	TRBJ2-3	TGTGCCAGCAGCTTAGCGCCTAGCGTAGATACGCAGTATTTT	CASSLAPSVDTQYF
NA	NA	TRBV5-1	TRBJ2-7	TGCGCCAGCAGCTTGGCCGGGGAGGCCCCCTACGAGCAGTACTTC	CASSLAGEAPYEQYF
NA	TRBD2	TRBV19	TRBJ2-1	TGTGCCAGTAGTATAGATCTAAACGGGAGGGGCTCCTACAATGAGCAGTTCTTC	CASSIDLNGRGSYNEQFF